The clone carrying this T cell receptor (beta chain) was seen a few times. The antigen is unknown. The data stem from a study of cytomegalovirus exposure and HLA in healthy donors. The CDR3 sequence is 15 residues long. Germline V gene sequence: CDR1 SGHRS, CDR2 YFSETQ. Losses at the gene ends were 4 bases for V and 7 bases for J; bases not matched to a gene: 8. Regarding the study as a whole: Later analysis suggested most CMV-associated TCR beta chains were HLA-restricted. Indistinguishability led to the exclusion of some V segments, TRBV6-2 and TRBV6-3 included.

PCR employed 60 Vbeta and 13 Jbeta primers. Sequenced by immunoSEQ multiplex PCR; TCRdb stores in-frame clones only, minus some. The sample contains 85,000 to 100,000 clones, just under 80% of which appear only once. The source is a woman aged 40 to 49 in good health and CMV-seropositive. Input material: PBMCs. The J gene is TRBJ1-4, the V gene TRBV5-1, with 9 positions matching TRBD1. CDR3 region: CASSVGDRVSEKLFF. CDR3 nucleotide sequence: TGCGCCAGCAGCGTCGGGGACAGGGTTAGTGAAAAACTGTTTTTT.